This T cell receptor (beta chain) was sequenced in a study of cytomegalovirus exposure and HLA in healthy donors. This clone was counted a single time. Antigen unknown. 13 Jbeta primers and 60 Vbeta primers were used for the PCR. The table came from immunoSEQ multiplex PCR; TCRdb's copy has only in-frame clones and leaves some out. The sample has approximately 77,000 clones, under 80% seen once. Findings and caveats of the study: A previous analysis found most TCR beta V segments productive roughly 90% or roughly 30% of the time.

Although they were nominally healthy when sampled, donors likely had unrecorded immune exposures. The receptor was derived from a man aged 55 to 70 in good health and CMV-seropositive. The sequencing input was PBMCs.

The chain's CDR3 is CAIRADSSGRSPLHF. The CDR3 nucleotides read TGTGCCATCAGAGCCGACAGTTCGGGTAGATCACCCCTCCACTTT. The rearrangement joins TRBV10-3 to TRBJ1-6, with a tentative D call TRBD1 (5 bases). The germline V gene has CDR1 ENHRY and CDR2 SYGVKD. The CDR3 length is 15 residues. V was cut by 6 bases and J by 10 bases, with 19 bases left in between.